Listed below are T cell receptor beta chains from one sample, sequenced in a study of cytomegalovirus exposure and HLA in healthy donors. Sequenced by immunoSEQ multiplex PCR; TCRdb stores in-frame clones only, minus some. The profile shows 150,000 to 200,000 clones, 80% to 85% of them singletons. The sample was PBMCs. Receptors originate from a young man in good health and CMV-seropositive. Each CDR3 is given with its conserved first and last residue. A D gene is named only where the DNA matches it firmly. A row's size may be missing; if present it is once, few, many or a size class.

j_call d_call clone_size v_call cdr3_aa cdr3_nt
TRBJ1-1 - - TRBV30 CAWSEGDYGAFF TGTGCCTGGAGTGAAGGAGACTATGGAGCTTTCTTT
TRBJ2-5 TRBD2 - TRBV7-9 CASSLVIGTSGRKTQYF TGTGCCAGCAGCTTAGTTATAGGTACTAGCGGGAGGAAGACCCAGTACTTC
TRBJ1-4 TRBD1 - TRBV5-1 CASSGTGTVSEKLFF TGCGCCAGCAGCGGGACCGGGACAGTTTCTGAAAAACTGTTTTTT
TRBJ1-5 - - TRBV2 CASIENRVDQPQHF TGTGCCAGCATTGAGAACAGGGTTGATCAGCCCCAGCATTTT
TRBJ2-2 - - TRBV6-4 CASSDNRDNTGELFF TGTGCCAGCAGTGATAACAGGGACAACACCGGGGAGCTGTTTTTT
TRBJ2-1 - - TRBV27 CASSSRQGSYNEQFF TGTGCCAGCAGTTCCCGGCAGGGCTCCTACAATGAGCAGTTCTTC
TRBJ2-5 - - TRBV18 CASSPRGGGQETQYF TGTGCCAGCTCACCACGCGGAGGTGGCCAAGAGACCCAGTACTTC
TRBJ1-4 - - TRBV27 CASSRKTGPSKEKLFF TGTGCCAGCAGTCGCAAAACAGGGCCATCGAAGGAAAAACTGTTTTTT
TRBJ2-7 - - TRBV6-1 CASSEAGDYYEQYF TGTGCCAGCAGTGAAGCGGGAGACTACTACGAGCAGTACTTC
TRBJ2-7 - once TRBV11-2 CASRKIQATHEQYF TGTGCCAGCAGAAAAATTCAAGCGACCCACGAGCAGTACTTC
TRBJ2-2 - - TRBV5-4 CASSVAGSGGELFF TGTGCCAGCAGCGTCGCAGGGTCGGGCGGGGAGCTGTTTTTT
TRBJ1-2 - - TRBV9 CASSFSGGYTF TGTGCCAGCAGCTTCTCAGGCGGCTACACCTTC
TRBJ1-2 - - TRBV5-6 CASSYDRNYGYTF TGTGCCAGCAGTTATGACAGAAACTATGGCTACACCTTC
TRBJ2-7 TRBD2 - TRBV28 CASSGALAGAYEQYF TGTGCCAGCAGCGGGGCCCTAGCGGGGGCCTACGAGCAGTACTTC
TRBJ2-5 TRBD2 - TRBV10-2 CASSEGGRYQETQYF TGCGCCAGCAGTGAAGGCGGGAGGTACCAAGAGACCCAGTACTTC
TRBJ2-3 TRBD2 - TRBV7-3 CASSLSGGAPDTQYF TGTGCCAGCAGCTTAAGCGGGGGGGCCCCAGATACGCAGTATTTT
TRBJ1-2 TRBD1 - TRBV28 CASSPGDRVTYGYTF TGTGCCAGCAGTCCCGGGGACAGGGTTACCTATGGCTACACCTTC
TRBJ2-2 TRBD2 - TRBV5-1 CASSPGGGLAETGELFF TGCGCCAGCAGCCCTGGGGGAGGGCTAGCTGAGACCGGGGAGCTGTTTTTT
TRBJ2-3 - once TRBV5-1 CASSLGSITDTQYF TGCGCCAGCAGCTTGGGGTCTATCACAGATACGCAGTATTTT
TRBJ2-7 TRBD2 - TRBV28 CASSLLVAGVNEQYF TGTGCCAGCAGTTTACTGGTAGCGGGAGTAAATGAGCAGTACTTC
TRBJ2-3 TRBD1 - TRBV5-1 CASQDRVGFTDTQYF TGCGCCAGCCAGGACAGGGTCGGTTTCACAGATACGCAGTATTTT
TRBJ1-4 TRBD1 once TRBV19 CASSIMTGEWNEKLFF TGTGCCAGTAGTATAATGACAGGGGAATGGAATGAAAAACTGTTTTTT
TRBJ1-1 - - TRBV5-4 CASSRGDNTEAFF TGTGCCAGCAGTCGCGGGGACAACACTGAAGCTTTCTTT
TRBJ1-5 - - TRBV9 CASSPAAGQPQHF TGTGCCAGCAGCCCCGCGGCGGGACAGCCCCAGCATTTT
TRBJ1-2 TRBD1 - TRBV27 CASSLRGQASGYTF TGTGCCAGCAGTTTAAGGGGACAGGCATCGGGCTACACCTTC
TRBJ2-1 TRBD1 - TRBV9 CASSGTGDPYNEQFF TGTGCCAGCAGCGGGACAGGGGATCCCTACAATGAGCAGTTCTTC
TRBJ1-3 TRBD1 - TRBV7-8 CASSWGQGPGNTIYF TGTGCCAGCAGCTGGGGACAGGGCCCTGGAAACACCATATATTTT
TRBJ2-3 - - TRBV6-1 CASRDSRTDTQYF TGTGCCAGCAGGGACTCTCGCACAGATACGCAGTATTTT
TRBJ2-5 TRBD1 - TRBV14 CASSPRQGAGETQYF TGTGCCAGCAGCCCTAGACAGGGGGCGGGAGAGACCCAGTACTTC